A single sample gave rise to the 18 T cell receptor beta chains below, sequenced in a study of blood T cell repertoires in COVID-19. The assay was immunoSEQ multiplex PCR, and TCRdb's table has in-frame clones only and misses some. The table shows about 130,000 clones, with about four fifths occurring only once. Sequencing used peripheral blood. The receptors derive from a woman of 80 years or more with acute or convalescent COVID-19.

The genes are TRBV9 and TRBJ1-2; D is perhaps TRBD1 (5 bases). The V gene lost 7 bases and the J gene lost 2 bases, with 12 bases spanning the gap. Germline values: CDR1 SGDLS, CDR2 YYNGEE. The CDR3 has 13 residues. The CDR3 sequence is CASGEGANYGYTF. DNA for the CDR3: TGTGCCAGCGGAGAAGGGGCAAACTATGGCTACACCTTC.

This clone turned up a few times. The CDR3 bases are TGTGCCAGCAGCTTGGGAACAGGGGCTTCACCCCTCCACTTT. This gives the protein CASSLGTGASPLHF. This chain connects TRBV5-8 to TRBJ1-6, with 7 bases that match TRBD1. The CDR3 is 14 residues long. V was pared by 0 bases and J by 9 bases, with 3 bases of the junction left unmatched. CDR1 and CDR2 from the germline V gene are SGHTS and YDEGEE.

The V and J genes are TRBV19 and TRBJ1-4, with 7 bases that match TRBD1. Trimming took 6 bases from V and 5 from J; bases not matched to a gene: 6. This CDR3 has 14 residues. CDR1 and CDR2 (germline): LNHDA, SQIVND (reference sequence). In DNA form, the CDR3 reads TGTGCCAGTAGGCCTACAGGGGAGAATGAAAAACTGTTTTTT. It specifies CASRPTGENEKLFF. The variable domain in full, completed from reference TRBV19 and TRBJ1-4, reads DGGITQSPKYLFRKEGQNVTLSCEQNLNHDAMYWYRQDPGQGLRLIYYSQIVNDFQKGDIAEGYSVSREKKESFPLTVTSAQKNPTAFYLCASRPTGENEKLFFGSGTQLSVL.

The chain joins TRBV5-4 to TRBJ2-2; TRBD1 matches 11 bases. V lost 7 bases to trimming and J lost 3 bases; unmatched junction nucleotides: 11. Per germline, CDR1 SGHNT and CDR2 YYREEE (reference sequence). This CDR3 comprises 17 residues. DNA for the CDR3: TGTGCCAGCGGGACAGGGGGTCGTTGGTCGTACACCGGGGAGCTGTTTTTT. Translation: CASGTGGRWSYTGELFF.

The V gene is TRBV27, the J gene TRBJ1-2; TRBD1 matches 8 bases. CDR3 size: 18 residues. Trimming removed 3 bases from V and 2 bases from J; junction bases left unmatched: 14. Germline V CDR1 and CDR2: MNHEY, SMNVEV (reference sequence). This CDR3 is CASSLTGTGTHLNYGYTF. CDR3 in DNA: TGTGCCAGCAGTTTGACCGGGACAGGTACCCACTTGAACTATGGCTACACCTTC.

The CDR3 sequence: CASSPYARGGYEQYF. The CDR3 DNA follows: TGCGCCAGCAGCCCTTACGCCAGGGGCGGGTACGAGCAGTACTTC. V gene TRBV4-3 combines with J gene TRBJ2-7, with D possibly being TRBD1 (6 bases). CDR3 length: 15 amino acids. V lost 4 bases, J lost 4 bases, and 17 bases lay in between. Germline CDR1 LGHNA, CDR2 YSLEER.

The chain recombines TRBV24-1 with TRBJ2-3, with TRBD1 matching over 10 bases. The length of the CDR3 is 15 residues. Germline values: CDR1 KGHDR, CDR2 SFDVKD. The V gene end was trimmed by 3 bases and the J gene end by 6 bases; junction bases not matched to a gene: 5. CDR3 residues: CATSDGQGGMDTQYF. CDR3 DNA: TGTGCCACCAGTGATGGACAGGGGGGAATGGATACGCAGTATTTT.

The chain joins TRBV7-8 to TRBJ2-2, with D tentatively TRBD1 (6 bases). This CDR3 is built from 16 residues. Germline CDR1 and CDR2: SGHVS and FQNEAQ. V shed 0 bases and J shed 3 bases, with 11 bases lying between them. The CDR3 bases are TGTGCCAGCAGCTTAGCCTGGTGGACAGACACCGGGGAGCTGTTTTTT. As protein: CASSLAWWTDTGELFF.

The chain employs TRBV27 and TRBJ1-1; D is perhaps TRBD1 (5 bases). This CDR3 is 14 amino acids long. The V end was cut by 8 bases, the J end by 3 bases, with 16 bases between. Per germline, CDR1 MNHEY and CDR2 SMNVEV (reference sequence). CDR3 sequence: CASGPGQAYTEAFF. The CDR3 bases are TGTGCCAGCGGCCCAGGACAAGCATACACTGAAGCTTTCTTT.

The genes are TRBV10-3 and TRBJ1-1, with a tentative D call TRBD1 (5 bases). In germline, CDR1 is ENHRY, CDR2 SYGVKD. This CDR3 spans 13 amino acids. V gave up 10 bases and J gave up 0 bases, with 12 bases separating them. CDR3 in DNA: TGTGCCACGGTGACAGAATTGAACACTGAAGCTTTCTTT. Protein product: CATVTELNTEAFF.

The CDR3 region has the DNA TGTGCCAGCAGCTTCGACAGGGCTAGCAATCAGCCCCAGCATTTT. Encoded protein: CASSFDRASNQPQHF. This chain uses TRBV7-9 with TRBJ1-5, with 7 bases matching TRBD1. In germline, CDR1 is SEHNR, CDR2 FQNEAQ (reference sequence). This CDR3 spans 15 amino acids. After removal of 3 bases from V and 0 bases from J, the junction contained 2 bases not matched to a gene.

This chain uses TRBV30 with TRBJ1-2, with D hard to call. Germline V gene lookup returns CDR1 GTSNPN and CDR2 SVGIG (reference sequence). The CDR3 has 15 amino acids. V was cut by 4 bases and J by 2 bases, with 17 bases left in between. The CDR3 DNA follows: TGTGCCTGGACCATAAGCGGGCAAGGGAACTATGGCTACACCTTC. Protein product: CAWTISGQGNYGYTF.

The chain has TRBV7-3 and TRBJ2-1; D not resolved. Germline CDR1 reads SGHTA; CDR2 reads FQGTGA. CDR3 length: 16 amino acids. V was trimmed by 2 bases and J by 0 bases, leaving 11 bases between them. The CDR3 loop is CASSLFSRNSYNEQFF. DNA of the CDR3: TGTGCCAGCAGCTTATTTTCCAGAAACTCCTACAATGAGCAGTTCTTC.

V and J are TRBV14 and TRBJ2-3; maybe TRBD1 (5 bases). The CDR3 spans 15 residues. Trimming shortened V by 3 bases and J by 1 base, and 11 bases separated the two germline ends. CDR1 SGHDN and CDR2 FVKESK come from the germline V gene. The DNA of the CDR3 is TGTGCCAGCAGCCAGCCGGGCAGGGGCACAGATACGCAGTATTTT. Translated, it gives CASSQPGRGTDTQYF.

The rearrangement links TRBV5-1 to TRBJ2-3, with 7 bases lining up with TRBD2. The length of the CDR3 is 12 residues. Germline values: CDR1 SGHRS, CDR2 YFSETQ. The V segment lost 7 bases and the J segment 10 bases; nucleotides outside the gene matches: 9. CDR3 DNA: TGCGCCAGCTCCGGGGAGGGTGGATCGCAGTATTTT. Protein: CASSGEGGSQYF.

V usage is TRBV19 and J usage is TRBJ2-3; 11 nucleotides agree with TRBD2. Losses at the gene ends were 2 bases for V and 5 bases for J; bases not matched to a gene: 9. The germline V gene has CDR1 LNHDA and CDR2 SQIVND (reference sequence). This CDR3 contains 17 residues. The CDR3 protein is CASSIIPLAGGRDTQYF. The DNA of the CDR3 is TGTGCCAGTAGTATAATCCCGCTAGCGGGGGGCCGAGATACGCAGTATTTT.

The chain has TRBV11-2 and TRBJ1-1; possibly TRBD1 for D (5 bases). The V end lost 5 bases, the J end lost 0 bases, and 19 bases lay between the germline ends. The CDR3 is 17 residues long. Germline CDR1 reads SGHAT; CDR2 reads FQNNGV. Here the CDR3 reads CASSRGDPAIMNTEAFF. Written as DNA, the CDR3 is TGTGCCAGCAGCCGGGGGGACCCAGCCATAATGAACACTGAAGCTTTCTTT. Using reference TRBV11-2 and TRBJ1-1 for the parts outside the CDR3, the full variable domain is EAGVAQSPRYKIIEKRQSVAFWCNPISGHATLYWYQQILGQGPKLLIQFQNNGVVDDSQLPKDRFSAERLKGVDSTLKIQPAKLEDSAVYLCASSRGDPAIMNTEAFFGQGTRLTVV.

V gene TRBV19 combines with J gene TRBJ1-6; no reliable D call. There are 13 residues in the CDR3. V was trimmed by 6 bases and J by 8 bases, leaving 11 bases between them. The germline V gene has CDR1 LNHDA and CDR2 SQIVND (reference sequence). CDR3 sequence (DNA): TGTGCCAGTAGGAGGGAGCCTTATTCACCCCTCCACTTT. Protein: CASRREPYSPLHF.